This TCR beta chain was recovered during a study of T cells in Graves' hyperthyroidism and ophthalmopathy. It was RNA transcripts that yielded the amplified TCR beta CDR3 regions. First-round RT-PCR with HTBI primers amplified the TCR CDR3 region. Each CDR3 protein gets one entry after TCRdb re-called the multiplex PCR reads with MiXCR. The data show 80,000 to 100,000 distinct CDR3 sequences, 35% to 45% seen once. Germline V gene lookup returns CDR1 DFQATT and CDR2 SNEGSKA (reference sequence). V was clipped by 3 bases and J by 2 bases; unmatched bases: 3. The CDR3 is made up of 14 amino acids. The V gene is TRBV20-1, the J gene TRBJ1-5, with TRBD1 identical over 8 bases. The clonotype originates from a woman in her 30s with Graves' hyperthyroidism. Sequencing was performed on peripheral blood or thyroid tissue (not recorded which). CDR3 protein: CSASPGQGNQPQHF. Here the CDR3 DNA reads TGCAGTGCTAGCCCGGGACAGGGCAATCAGCCCCAGCATTTT.